This T cell receptor beta chain was obtained from a study of cytomegalovirus exposure and HLA in healthy donors. Regarding the study as a whole: For most TCR beta V segments, an earlier analysis put the productive rate at about 87% or about 30% of the time. With high specificity and sensitivity, the classifier reportedly diagnosed cytomegalovirus status. Later examination showed HLA-associated TCR beta chains had greater clonal expansion than equally common others.

This cohort consisted of healthy bone marrow donors. This CDR3 has 16 amino acids. V lost 2 bases and J lost 2; bases outside the gene matches: 7. CDR1 is SEHNR and CDR2 is FQNEAQ in the germline V gene (reference sequence). PCR primers comprised 60 Vbeta and 13 Jbeta primers. Measured with immunoSEQ multiplex PCR; TCRdb has only the in-frame clones, and not every one. The profile covers about 110,000 clones, with approximately 86% appearing a single time and approximately 6.1% taken by the ten largest. Points on this clone: Antigen unknown.

The sample taken for sequencing was PBMCs. The chain is built from TRBV7-9 and TRBJ2-3; 7 bases line up with TRBD2. The receptor's source is a man aged 18 to 29 in good health and CMV-seronegative. The CDR3 DNA reads TGTGCCAGCAGCTTAACGATAGCGGGTTCCACAGATACGCAGTATTTT. Amino acids: CASSLTIAGSTDTQYF.